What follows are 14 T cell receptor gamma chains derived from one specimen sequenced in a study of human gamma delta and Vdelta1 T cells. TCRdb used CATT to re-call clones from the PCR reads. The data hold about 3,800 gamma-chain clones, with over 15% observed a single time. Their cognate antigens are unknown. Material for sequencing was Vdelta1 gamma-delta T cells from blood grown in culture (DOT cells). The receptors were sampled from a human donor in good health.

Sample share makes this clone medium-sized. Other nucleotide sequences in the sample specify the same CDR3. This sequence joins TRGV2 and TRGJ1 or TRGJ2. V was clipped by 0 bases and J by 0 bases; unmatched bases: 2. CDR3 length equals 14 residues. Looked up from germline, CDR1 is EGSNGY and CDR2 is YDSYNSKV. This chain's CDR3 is CATWDGLNYYKKLF. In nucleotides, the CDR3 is TGTGCCACCTGGGACGGGCTGAATTATTATAAGAAACTCTTT.

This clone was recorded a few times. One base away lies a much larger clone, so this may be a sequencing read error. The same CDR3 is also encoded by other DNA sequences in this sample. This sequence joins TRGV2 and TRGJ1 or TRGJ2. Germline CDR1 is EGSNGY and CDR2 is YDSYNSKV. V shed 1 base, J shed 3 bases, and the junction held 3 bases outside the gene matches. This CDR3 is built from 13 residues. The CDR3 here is CATWDGVYYKKLF. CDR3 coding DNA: TGTGCCACCTGGGACGGAGTTTATTATAAGAAACTCTTT.

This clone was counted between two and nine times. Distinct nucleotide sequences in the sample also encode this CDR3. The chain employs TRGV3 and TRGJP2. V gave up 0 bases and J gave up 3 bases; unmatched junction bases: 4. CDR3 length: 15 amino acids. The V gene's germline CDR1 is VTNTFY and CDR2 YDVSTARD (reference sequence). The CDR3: CATWDRPGSDWIKTF. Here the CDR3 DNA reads TGTGCCACCTGGGACAGGCCCGGTAGTGATTGGATCAAGACGTTT.

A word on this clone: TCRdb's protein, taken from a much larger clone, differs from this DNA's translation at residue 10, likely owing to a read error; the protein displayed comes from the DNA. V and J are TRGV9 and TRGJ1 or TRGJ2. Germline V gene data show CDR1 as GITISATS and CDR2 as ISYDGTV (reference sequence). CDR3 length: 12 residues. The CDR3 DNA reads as TGTGCCTTGTGGGAGGTGCACTGGAAGAACCTCTTT. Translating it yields CALWEVHWKNLF.

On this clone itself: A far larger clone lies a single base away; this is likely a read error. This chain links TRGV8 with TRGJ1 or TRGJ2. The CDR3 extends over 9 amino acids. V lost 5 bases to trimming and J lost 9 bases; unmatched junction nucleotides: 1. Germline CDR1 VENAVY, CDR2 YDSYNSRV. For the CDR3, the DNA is TGTGCCACCTGGGCTAAGAAACTCTTT. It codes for CATWAKKLF.

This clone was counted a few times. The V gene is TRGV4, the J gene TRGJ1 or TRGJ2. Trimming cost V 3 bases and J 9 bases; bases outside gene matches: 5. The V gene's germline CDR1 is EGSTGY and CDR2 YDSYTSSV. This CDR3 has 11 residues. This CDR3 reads CATWDLSKKLF. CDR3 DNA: TGTGCCACCTGGGATTTGAGTAAGAAACTCTTT.

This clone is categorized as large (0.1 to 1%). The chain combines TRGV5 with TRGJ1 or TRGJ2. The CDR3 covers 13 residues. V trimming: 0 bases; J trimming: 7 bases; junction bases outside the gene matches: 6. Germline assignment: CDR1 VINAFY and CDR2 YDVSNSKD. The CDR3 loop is CATWDRPWYKKLF. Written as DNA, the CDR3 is TGTGCCACCTGGGACAGGCCTTGGTATAAGAAACTCTTT.

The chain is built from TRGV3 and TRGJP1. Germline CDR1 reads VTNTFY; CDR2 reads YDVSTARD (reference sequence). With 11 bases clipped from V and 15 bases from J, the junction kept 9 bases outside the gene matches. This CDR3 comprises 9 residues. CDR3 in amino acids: CAILPLKIF. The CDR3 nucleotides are TGTGCCATCCTGCCGCTCAAGATATTT.

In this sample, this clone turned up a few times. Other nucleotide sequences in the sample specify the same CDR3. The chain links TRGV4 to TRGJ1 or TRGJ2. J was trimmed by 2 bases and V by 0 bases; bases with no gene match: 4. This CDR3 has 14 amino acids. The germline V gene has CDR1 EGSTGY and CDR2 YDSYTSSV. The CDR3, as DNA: TGTGCCACCTGGGATGGGCTCCATTATTATAAGAAACTCTTT. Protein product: CATWDGLHYYKKLF.

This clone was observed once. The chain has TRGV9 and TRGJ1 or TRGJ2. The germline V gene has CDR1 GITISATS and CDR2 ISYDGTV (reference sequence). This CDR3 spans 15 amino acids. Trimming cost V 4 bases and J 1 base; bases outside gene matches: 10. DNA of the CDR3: TGTGCCTTGTGGGAACCAGATAATAATTATTATAAGAAACTCTTT. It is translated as CALWEPDNNYYKKLF.

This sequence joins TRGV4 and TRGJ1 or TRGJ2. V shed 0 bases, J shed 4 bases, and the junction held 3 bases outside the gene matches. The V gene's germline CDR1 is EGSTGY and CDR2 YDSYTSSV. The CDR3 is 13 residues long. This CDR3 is CATWDGYYYKKLF. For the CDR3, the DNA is TGTGCCACCTGGGATGGGTACTATTATAAGAAACTCTTT.

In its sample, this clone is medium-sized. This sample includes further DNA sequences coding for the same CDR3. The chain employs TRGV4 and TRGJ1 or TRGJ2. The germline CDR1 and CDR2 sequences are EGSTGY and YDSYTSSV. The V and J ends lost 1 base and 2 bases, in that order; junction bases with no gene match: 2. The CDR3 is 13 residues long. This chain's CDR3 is CATWDGDYYKKLF. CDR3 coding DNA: TGTGCCACCTGGGATGGAGATTATTATAAGAAACTCTTT.

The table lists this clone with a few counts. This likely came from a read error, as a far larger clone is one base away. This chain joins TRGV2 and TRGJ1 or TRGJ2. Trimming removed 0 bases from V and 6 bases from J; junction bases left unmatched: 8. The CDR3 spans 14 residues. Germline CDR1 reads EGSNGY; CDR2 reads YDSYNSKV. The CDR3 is CATWDGPRRYKKLF. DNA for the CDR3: TGTGCCACCTGGGACGGGCCGAGGCGTTATAAGAAACTCTTT.

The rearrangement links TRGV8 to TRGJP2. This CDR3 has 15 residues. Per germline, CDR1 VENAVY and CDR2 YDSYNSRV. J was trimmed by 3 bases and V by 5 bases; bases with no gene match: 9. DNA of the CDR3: TGTGCCACCTGGGCTACAAATCGTAGTGATTGGATCAAGACGTTT. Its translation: CATWATNRSDWIKTF.